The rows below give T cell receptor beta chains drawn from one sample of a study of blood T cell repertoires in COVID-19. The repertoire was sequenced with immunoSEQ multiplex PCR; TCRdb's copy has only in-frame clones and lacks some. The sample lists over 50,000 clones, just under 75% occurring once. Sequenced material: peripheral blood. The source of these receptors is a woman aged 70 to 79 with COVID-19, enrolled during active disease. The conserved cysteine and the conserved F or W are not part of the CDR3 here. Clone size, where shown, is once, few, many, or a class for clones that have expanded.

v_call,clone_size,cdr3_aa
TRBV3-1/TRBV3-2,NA,ASSQDPLPSTDTQY
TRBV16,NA,ASSQLSPGDTEAF
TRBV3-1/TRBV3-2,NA,ASSQVGQTERGQF
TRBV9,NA,ASSVDWGTNEKLF
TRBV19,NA,ASSIVGASSTDTQY
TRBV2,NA,ASRPASGRASGELF
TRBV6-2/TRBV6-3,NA,ASSTPTSGGAETQY
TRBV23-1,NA,ASSQPQGSEQY
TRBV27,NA,ASSPVTGAGANVLT
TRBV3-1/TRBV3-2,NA,ASSQHTLAGGLSYEQY
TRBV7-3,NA,ASSRQGRDTGELF
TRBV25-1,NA,ATSTGARLSEQF
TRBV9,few,ASSVAGSGNTIY
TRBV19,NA,ASSIVAGSGANVLT
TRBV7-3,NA,ASSLRGGLITGELF
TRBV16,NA,ASSQFLLAGDSYNEQF
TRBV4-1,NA,ASSQDRSGTGEAF
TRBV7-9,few,ASSSGPPKADTQY
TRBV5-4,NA,ASSSGTSGRSYNEQF
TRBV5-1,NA,ASSLTGQGGWQF
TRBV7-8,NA,ASSPVQGTGYGYT
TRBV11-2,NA,ASSLDRSGELF
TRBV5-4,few,ASSLVLEGSEQF
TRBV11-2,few,ASSLSGVPPSF
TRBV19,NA,ASSQYPGTENEQF
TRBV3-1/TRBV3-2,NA,ASSQEGANNEQF
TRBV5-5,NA,ASSLPGQGNQPQH
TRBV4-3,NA,ASSQTDRGDEQF
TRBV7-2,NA,ASSPMPGNTIY
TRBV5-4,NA,ASSLSGRADGEAF
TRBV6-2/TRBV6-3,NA,ASSSWTGFLAGELF
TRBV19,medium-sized,ASSEPGQGIQGELF
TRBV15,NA,ATSRDTAAGGPVEQF
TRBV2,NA,ASSAVLYGYT
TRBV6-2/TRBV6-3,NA,ASSYRQTGELF
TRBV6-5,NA,ASSRSLNTEAF
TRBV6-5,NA,ASSYSQGGYGYT
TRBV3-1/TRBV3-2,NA,ASRRTGITNEKLF
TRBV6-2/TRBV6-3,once,ASSYSRSVGGYT
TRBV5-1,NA,ASSLERMGQGFSSDTEAF
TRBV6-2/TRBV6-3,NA,ASRPSDSSYNEQF
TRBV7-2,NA,ASSKDRLNTEAF
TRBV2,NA,ASSSSGSGYNEQF
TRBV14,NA,ASSQRLAGRGEQF
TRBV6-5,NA,ASSYADTQY
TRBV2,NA,ASSEVGKGAAYEQY
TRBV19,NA,ASSIGSGQGAGETQY
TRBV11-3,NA,ASRSPGLLNTGELF
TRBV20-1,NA,SASSDRAEAF
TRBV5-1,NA,ASSLLQGASSGANVLT
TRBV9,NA,ASNLNQPQH
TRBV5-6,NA,ASSSRHTDTQY
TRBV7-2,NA,ASTRAGAQTLPADTQY
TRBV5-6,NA,ASSLVGVKRGANVLT
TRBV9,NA,ASSEGQSNEKLF
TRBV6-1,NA,ASSEQGRDTEAF
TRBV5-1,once,ASSTVGSGGANTGELF